Following are 19 T cell receptor beta chains from one sample sequenced in a study of spatial heterogeneity in lung cancer. TCRdb recomputed calls from the 5' RACE reads with MiXCR, one row per CDR3 protein. The sample yields about 45,000 distinct CDR3 sequences, approximately 6.5% seen once. Time point: sample taken at primary tumor resection. Sequencing covered unsorted whole RNA taken from tumor, nontumor lung or frozen PBMC. The sequencing here drew on PBMCs, taken at surgery. The receptors were gathered from a female donor with early-stage non-small cell lung cancer.

The CDR3: CASSSGQGHTEAFF. The CDR3 region has the DNA TGTGCCAGCAGCTCAGGACAAGGGCACACTGAAGCTTTCTTT. The genes are TRBV7-2 and TRBJ1-1; D is perhaps TRBD1 (5 bases). Per germline, CDR1 SGHTA and CDR2 FQGNSA. The CDR3 sequence is 14 residues long. V was clipped by 4 bases and J by 3 bases, with 12 bases between them.

V gene TRBV28 combines with J gene TRBJ1-1; no definite D call. Germline CDR1 reads MDHEN; CDR2 reads SYDVKM. This CDR3 region has 12 residues. Trimming stripped 8 bases from V and 8 bases from J, with 15 bases between. CDR3 amino acids: CASCPSLNEAFF. CDR3 nucleotide sequence: TGTGCCAGCTGCCCTAGCCTAAACGAAGCTTTCTTT. Combining the CDR3 with reference TRBV28 and TRBJ1-1 gives the whole variable domain DVKVTQSSRYLVKRTGEKVFLECVQDMDHENMFWYRQDPGLGLRLIYFSYDVKMKEKGDIPEGYSVSREKKERFSLILESASTNQTSMYLCASCPSLNEAFFGQGTRLTVV.

This clonotype was observed at least ten times. The rearrangement joins TRBV6-6 to TRBJ2-7, with D perhaps TRBD2 (6 bases). Trimming removed 6 bases at V and 6 bases at J, with 21 bases between. Germline V gene data show CDR1 as MNHNY and CDR2 as SVGAGI (reference sequence). The CDR3 is made up of 15 amino acids. The CDR3 loop reads CASSGTSLASLEQYF. The CDR3, as DNA: TGTGCCAGCAGCGGTACTAGCTTGGCCTCCCTCGAGCAGTACTTC.

The V and J genes are TRBV7-2 and TRBJ2-3; 10 positions match TRBD2. V shed 1 base and J 2 bases; nucleotides not matched to a gene: 3. Germline V gene lookup returns CDR1 SGHTA and CDR2 FQGNSA. CDR3 length: 16 residues. The CDR3 loop reads CASSLGSGGTTDTQYF. CDR3 DNA sequence: TGTGCCAGCAGCTTAGGTAGCGGGGGGACCACAGATACGCAGTATTTT.

This clonotype was counted at least ten times. The chain employs TRBV19 and TRBJ1-2; 8 nucleotides match TRBD1. With V trimmed by 5 bases and J by 3 bases, 8 bases remained unmatched. The CDR3 loop spans 15 amino acids. The germline gives CDR1 LNHDA, CDR2 SQIVND (reference sequence). CDR3 nucleotides: TGTGCCAGTAGTCCGCCCGGGACAGGACACTATGGCTACACCTTC. It yields the protein CASSPPGTGHYGYTF.

This clonotype was seen more than once but under ten times. The rearrangement links TRBV7-9 to TRBJ2-3, with no clear D. Trimming stripped 3 bases from V and 3 bases from J, with 7 bases between. This CDR3 spans 13 amino acids. In germline, CDR1 is SEHNR, CDR2 FQNEAQ (reference sequence). CDR3 sequence (DNA): TGTGCCAGCAGCTTGTGGTCGACAGATACGCAGTATTTT. The encoded protein is CASSLWSTDTQYF. Variable domain in full (rest from reference TRBV7-9 and TRBJ2-3): DTGVSQNPRHKITKRGQNVTFRCDPISEHNRLYWYRQTLGQGPEFLTYFQNEAQLEKSRLLSDRFSAERPKGSFSTLEIQRTEQGDSAMYLCASSLWSTDTQYFGPGTRLTVL.

The chain employs TRBV19 and TRBJ2-3, with TRBD2 matching over 11 bases. The V and J ends lost 3 bases and 5 bases, in that order; junction bases with no gene match: 10. The CDR3 is made up of 17 amino acids. The germline V gene encodes CDR1 LNHDA and CDR2 SQIVND (reference sequence). The CDR3 DNA follows: TGTGCCAGTAGTATTGGAGGTAGCGGGGGGGCAGGAGATACGCAGTATTTT. Protein sequence: CASSIGGSGGAGDTQYF.

This clonotype was seen repeatedly, ten times or more. The rearrangement joins TRBV4-1 to TRBJ1-4, with a tentative D call TRBD1 (6 bases). Trimming took 3 bases from V and 2 from J, leaving 19 bases between them. The CDR3 is made up of 18 amino acids. Germline V gene lookup returns CDR1 MGHRA and CDR2 YSYEKL. The DNA of the CDR3 is TGCGCCAGCAGCCAGGGGCACGGGCCAGGGGATACTAATGAAAAACTGTTTTTT. This codes for CASSQGHGPGDTNEKLFF.

This clonotype was detected many times. This chain links TRBV19 with TRBJ1-2; no reliable D call. Trimming left V 3 bases short and J 0 bases short, with 11 bases between. The CDR3 is 15 amino acids. Germline assignment: CDR1 LNHDA and CDR2 SQIVND (reference sequence). This CDR3 reads CASSMRSAANYGYTF. Written as DNA, the CDR3 is TGTGCCAGTAGTATGAGAAGCGCCGCTAACTATGGCTACACCTTC.

This chain uses TRBV27 with TRBJ1-5, with a possible D match to TRBD1 (5 bases). With 2 bases removed from V and 6 bases from J, the gap between germline ends came to 11 bases. Germline CDR1 MNHEY, CDR2 SMNVEV (reference sequence). CDR3 length: 14 residues. This chain's CDR3 is CASSLKWGTQPQHF. CDR3 bases: TGTGCCAGCAGTTTAAAATGGGGCACTCAGCCCCAGCATTTT.

This clonotype showed up just a few times. The rearrangement joins TRBV12-3 or TRBV12-4 to TRBJ1-2, with TRBD1 as a possible D gene (6 bases). CDR3 length: 12 amino acids. V lost 6 bases to trimming and J lost 6 bases, with 11 bases between them. CDR3 amino acids: CASSPGQNGYTF. In DNA, the CDR3 is TGTGCCAGCAGCCCCGGACAGAATGGCTACACCTTC.

This clonotype showed up just a few times. The rearrangement uses TRBV6-1 and TRBJ1-1; no clear D gene. V lost 9 bases and J 4 bases, leaving 12 bases between the germline ends. This CDR3 has 12 residues. Per the germline V gene, CDR1 is MNHNS and CDR2 is SASEGT. The CDR3 sequence is CASREAITEAFF. The CDR3 DNA sequence: TGTGCCAGTCGGGAGGCGATCACTGAAGCTTTCTTT.

This clonotype was recorded at least ten times. The V and J genes are TRBV10-3 and TRBJ1-1; tentative D call: TRBD1 (5 bases). V was trimmed by 6 bases and J by 3 bases, leaving 8 bases between them. The CDR3 is 12 residues long. Germline V gene lookup returns CDR1 ENHRY and CDR2 SYGVKD. CDR3 DNA: TGTGCCATCAGAGAGGGGTACACTGAAGCTTTCTTT. Protein sequence: CAIREGYTEAFF.

The rearrangement links TRBV23-1 to TRBJ2-3; a weak D match, TRBD2 (5 bases). TRBV23-1 is placed among ORFs of uncertain function. The length of the CDR3 is 16 residues. V lost 0 bases and J 0 bases, leaving 10 bases between the germline ends. CDR3 DNA sequence: TGCGCCAGCAGTCAATCCCCACTAGTCAGCACAGATACGCAGTATTTT. It encodes CASSQSPLVSTDTQYF.

At least ten counts were recorded for this clonotype. The V and J genes are TRBV6-1 and TRBJ1-1; D is ambiguous. V lost 2 bases, J lost 0 bases, and 7 bases lay in between. The CDR3 runs to 14 residues. The V gene's germline CDR1 is MNHNS and CDR2 SASEGT. CDR3 DNA sequence: TGTGCCAGCAGTGAATACTATCTGAACACTGAAGCTTTCTTT. Residues: CASSEYYLNTEAFF.

This chain links TRBV4-3 with TRBJ2-1; the D gene is possibly TRBD2 (6 bases). The length of the CDR3 is 17 residues. Trimming took off 0 bases at V and 3 bases at J, with 15 bases between the two ends. In germline, CDR1 is LGHNA, CDR2 YSLEER. For the CDR3, the DNA is TGCGCCAGCAGCCAAGATGGAGTAGCGGACGACTACAATGAGCAGTTCTTC. Protein product: CASSQDGVADDYNEQFF.

This clonotype occurred many times. This chain uses TRBV4-3 with TRBJ2-2; D is uncertain. Germline lookup yields CDR1 LGHNA and CDR2 YSLEER. The CDR3 has 15 amino acids. The germline V and J ends were trimmed by 0 bases and 6 bases, with 11 bases remaining between them. The chain's CDR3 is CASSQEWVGAGELFF. Written as DNA, the CDR3 is TGCGCCAGCAGCCAAGAGTGGGTTGGGGCCGGGGAGCTGTTTTTT.

Many counts were recorded for this clonotype. The chain couples TRBV7-2 to TRBJ2-1; either TRBD1 or TRBD2 may supply D (5 bases each). CDR1 and CDR2 from the germline V gene are SGHTA and FQGNSA. Trimming shortened V by 5 bases and J by 7 bases, and 18 bases separated the two germline ends. The CDR3 sequence is 15 residues long. The chain's CDR3 is CASSVLGGGRNEQFF. In DNA, the CDR3 is TGTGCCAGCAGCGTTCTAGGTGGGGGACGAAATGAGCAGTTCTTC.

This chain uses TRBV5-6 with TRBJ1-3; D is unclear. Germline lookup yields CDR1 SGHDT and CDR2 YYEEEE. This CDR3 spans 13 amino acids. V gave up 7 bases and J gave up 1 base, with 9 bases separating them. Here the CDR3 DNA reads TGTGCCAGCCGGAGAGGATCTGGAAACACCATATATTTT. Translation gives CASRRGSGNTIYF.